Below, one TCR beta chain is given with its context. The antigen is not known. Germline CDR1 is SGHAT and CDR2 is FQNNGV. This CDR3 is 12 amino acids long. Trimming took 5 bases from V and 7 from J, leaving 11 bases between them. TCRdb's table, derived via immunoSEQ multiplex PCR, lists solely in-frame clones and lacks some. The table lists some 180,000 clones, 92% of them singletons. The data belong to a study of T cell responses to AZD1222 COVID-19 vaccine. Study-wide results and caveats: Clonal diversity may have been underestimated in mostly white British donors.

The source is an adult in good health. This rearrangement joins TRBV11-2 to TRBJ1-2; tentatively, D is TRBD1 (6 bases). The material was peripheral blood, obtained on day 0 of AZD1222 vaccination. For the CDR3, the DNA is TGTGCCAGCAGCCCAGGGGTAGGTGGCTACACCTTC. Residues: CASSPGVGGYTF.